Listed here are 21 T cell receptor beta chains from one sample, sequenced in a study of blood T cell repertoires in COVID-19. Only in-frame clones appear in the TCRdb table, and some are missing; sequencing was by immunoSEQ multiplex PCR. This repertoire shows over 120,000 clones, about 80% found once; its top ten account for 3.5%. Sequencing was carried out using peripheral blood. These receptors came from a man aged 65-85 years who had recovered from COVID-19.

This chain joins TRBV19 and TRBJ2-3; D is perhaps TRBD2 (6 bases). V gave up 5 bases and J gave up 2 bases, with 11 bases separating them. The CDR3 covers 14 residues. The germline gives CDR1 LNHDA, CDR2 SQIVND (reference sequence). For the CDR3, the DNA is TGTGCCAGTAGTCGGGACTCGTACACAGATACGCAGTATTTT. Translation gives CASSRDSYTDTQYF.

This clone has only one observation. The J gene is TRBJ1-1, the V gene TRBV19; 7 bases agree with TRBD1. Trimming cost V 4 bases and J 7 bases; bases outside gene matches: 9. Looked up from germline, CDR1 is LNHDA and CDR2 is SQIVND (reference sequence). The CDR3 length is 14 residues. Here the CDR3 reads CASSTGGGLYEAFF. CDR3 in DNA: TGTGCCAGTAGTACAGGGGGAGGCTTGTATGAAGCTTTCTTT.

The chain carries TRBV7-2 and TRBJ2-1; TRBD2 matches 12 bases. This CDR3 is 17 amino acids long. After removal of 4 bases from V and 6 bases from J, the junction contained 10 bases not matched to a gene. The germline V gene encodes CDR1 SGHTA and CDR2 FQGNSA. In DNA, the CDR3 is TGTGCCAGCAGCTACAGACTAGCGGGAGTAGGGGGCAATGAGCAGTTCTTC. Translation: CASSYRLAGVGGNEQFF.

The rearrangement links TRBV7-2 to TRBJ2-7; 11 nucleotides match TRBD2. The CDR3 has 14 amino acids. J gave up 7 bases and V 2 bases, and 4 bases lay outside the gene matches. The V gene's germline CDR1 is SGHTA and CDR2 FQGNSA. This CDR3 is CASSLITSGREQYF. DNA for the CDR3: TGTGCCAGCAGCTTAATAACTAGCGGGAGAGAGCAGTACTTC.

This chain connects TRBV7-2 to TRBJ1-1; possible D gene TRBD1, 6 bases. Germline CDR1 and CDR2: SGHTA and FQGNSA. CDR3 length: 16 amino acids. The V gene lost 6 bases and the J gene lost 0 bases, with 17 bases spanning the gap. CDR3 nucleotide sequence: TGTGCCAGCAGTCCGGGACATCCCCTATTGAACACTGAAGCTTTCTTT. Amino acid sequence: CASSPGHPLLNTEAFF.

This clone turned up a few times. V and J are TRBV5-1 and TRBJ2-7, with 9 nucleotides matching TRBD1. After removal of 4 bases from V and 2 bases from J, the junction contained 7 bases not matched to a gene. The CDR3 sequence is 15 residues long. Germline lookup yields CDR1 SGHRS and CDR2 YFSETQ. The CDR3: CASSQSTGGAYEQYF. DNA of the CDR3: TGCGCCAGCAGCCAATCGACAGGGGGGGCCTACGAGCAGTACTTC. The full variable domain, in which reference TRBV5-1 and TRBJ2-7 provide the parts outside the CDR3, is KAGVTQTPRYLIKTRGQQVTLSCSPISGHRSVSWYQQTPGQGLQFLFEYFSETQRNKGNFPGRFSGRQFSNSRSEMNVSTLELGDSALYLCASSQSTGGAYEQYFGPGTRLTVT.

This chain uses TRBV6-1 with TRBJ1-6; 9 positions match TRBD1. This CDR3 spans 18 amino acids. The V gene's germline CDR1 is MNHNS and CDR2 SASEGT. With V trimmed by 2 bases and J by 5 bases, 10 bases remained unmatched. DNA for the CDR3: TGTGCCAGCAGTGAACAGGGACAGGGAATAACCGATAATTCACCCCTCCACTTT. As protein: CASSEQGQGITDNSPLHF.

The rearrangement links TRBV9 to TRBJ2-7, with TRBD2 matching over 7 bases. CDR3 size: 16 residues. The V and J ends lost 3 bases and 4 bases, in that order; junction bases with no gene match: 13. Germline V CDR1 and CDR2: SGDLS, YYNGEE. CDR3 nucleotides: TGTGCCAGCAGCGCCGGATGGGGGACTATGGGTTACGAGCAGTACTTC. This sequence encodes CASSAGWGTMGYEQYF. The entire variable domain, with the rest obtained from reference TRBV9 and TRBJ2-7, is as follows: DSGVTQTPKHLITATGQRVTLRCSPRSGDLSVYWYQQSLDQGLQFLIQYYNGEERAKGNILERFSAQQFPDLHSELNLSSLELGDSALYFCASSAGWGTMGYEQYFGPGTRLTVT.

The chain links TRBV7-2 to TRBJ2-1, with D perhaps matching TRBD2 (6 bases). This CDR3 contains 15 residues. Germline CDR1 is SGHTA and CDR2 is FQGNSA. Deletions cut 6 bases from V and 12 bases from J, with 24 bases between. The CDR3, as DNA: TGTGCCAGCAGACCCACCTCAGCGATTTCCGGGGGGCAGTTCTTC. As protein: CASRPTSAISGGQFF.

The chain carries TRBV6-2 or TRBV6-3 and TRBJ2-1; D possibly corresponds to TRBD1 (6 bases). CDR3 size: 17 residues. The ends were cut back, 4 bases at V and 2 bases at J, with 18 bases in the middle. CDR1 is MNHEY, CDR2 SVGEGT, per germline. This CDR3 reads CASSSGQIEAAYNEQFF. CDR3 DNA sequence: TGTGCCAGCAGTTCCGGACAGATTGAAGCCGCCTACAATGAGCAGTTCTTC.

This clone was seen only once. The chain is built from TRBV7-9 and TRBJ1-5; D gene ambiguous. The V end was cut by 5 bases, the J end by 5 bases, with 7 bases between. Germline V gives CDR1 SEHNR, CDR2 FQNEAQ (reference sequence). CDR3 length: 12 amino acids. CDR3 in DNA: TGTGCCAGCAGCCTGATAGATCAGCCCCAGCATTTT. Translated: CASSLIDQPQHF.

The chain has TRBV10-3 and TRBJ1-4, with 8 bases lining up with TRBD1. V gave up 8 bases and J gave up 8 bases; unmatched junction bases: 10. The CDR3 consists of 14 residues. Germline assignment: CDR1 ENHRY and CDR2 SYGVKD. Here the CDR3 reads CAIGDPGQEEKLFF. The CDR3 DNA sequence: TGTGCCATCGGAGACCCGGGACAGGAGGAAAAACTGTTTTTT.

The J gene is TRBJ2-1, the V gene TRBV11-2, with 8 positions matching TRBD2. Per the germline V gene, CDR1 is SGHAT and CDR2 is FQNNGV. J gave up 4 bases and V 5 bases, and 1 base lay outside the gene matches. The CDR3 extends over 13 amino acids. CDR3 region: CASSIAGYNEQFF. DNA for the CDR3: TGTGCCAGCAGCATAGCGGGGTACAATGAGCAGTTCTTC.

The V and J genes are TRBV2 and TRBJ2-3; D unresolved. Between the trimmed V and J ends, which lost 1 base and 10 bases, there was a span of 9 bases. Germline V lookup: CDR1 SNHLY, CDR2 FYNNEI. This CDR3 region has 12 residues. The CDR3 loop reads CASSEVRPSQYF. The CDR3, as DNA: TGTGCCAGCAGTGAAGTGCGGCCGTCGCAGTATTTT. Supplemented by reference TRBV2 and TRBJ2-3, the full variable domain reads EPEVTQTPSHQVTQMGQEVILRCVPISNHLYFYWYRQILGQKVEFLVSFYNNEISEKSEIFDDQFSVERPDGSNFTLKIRSTKLEDSAMYFCASSEVRPSQYFGPGTRLTVL.

Here the CDR3 reads CASSTLPGQGVNEQFF. DNA for the CDR3: TGTGCCAGCAGCACCCTACCGGGACAGGGGGTAAATGAGCAGTTCTTC. The chain uses TRBV27 and TRBJ2-1, with 11 nucleotides matching TRBD1. CDR3 size: 16 residues. Germline CDR1 is MNHEY and CDR2 is SMNVEV (reference sequence). V shed 6 bases and J 7 bases; nucleotides not matched to a gene: 11.

The rearrangement uses TRBV7-9 and TRBJ2-3; D is possibly TRBD1 (6 bases). Germline CDR1 and CDR2: SEHNR and FQNEAQ (reference sequence). The CDR3 is 19 residues long. V was cut by 5 bases and J by 2 bases, with 26 bases left in between. This CDR3 is CASSQAPDQGPRPTDTQYF. The CDR3 DNA reads as TGTGCCAGCAGCCAAGCCCCCGACCAGGGGCCCCGCCCCACAGATACGCAGTATTTT.

CDR3: CASSIGLAGFPTGELFF. DNA of the CDR3: TGTGCCAGTAGTATTGGACTAGCGGGATTCCCCACCGGGGAGCTGTTTTTT. The V and J genes are TRBV19 and TRBJ2-2, with TRBD2 matching 12 bases. Germline assignment: CDR1 LNHDA and CDR2 SQIVND (reference sequence). The junction had 6 bases not matched to a gene; V was cut back by 3 bases and J by 4 bases. The CDR3 has 17 amino acids. Full variable domain (missing parts from reference TRBV19 and TRBJ2-2): DGGITQSPKYLFRKEGQNVTLSCEQNLNHDAMYWYRQDPGQGLRLIYYSQIVNDFQKGDIAEGYSVSREKKESFPLTVTSAQKNPTAFYLCASSIGLAGFPTGELFFGEGSRLTVL.

The V call is TRBV5-4, the J call TRBJ2-1; 8 bases are a match to TRBD2. V lost 6 bases and J lost 0; bases outside the gene matches: 5. Germline assignment: CDR1 SGHNT and CDR2 YYREEE (reference sequence). This CDR3 has 15 amino acids. The CDR3 is CASTLTSGSYNEQFF. The DNA for the CDR3 is TGTGCCAGCACCCTTACTAGCGGCTCCTACAATGAGCAGTTCTTC. Full variable domain (rest looked up from reference TRBV5-4 and TRBJ2-1): ETGVTQSPTHLIKTRGQQVTLRCSSQSGHNTVSWYQQALGQGPQFIFQYYREEENGRGNFPPRFSGLQFPNYSSELNVNALELDDSALYLCASTLTSGSYNEQFFGPGTRLTVL.

V and J are TRBV5-1 and TRBJ2-1, with 11 bases lining up with TRBD2. Trimming cost V 1 base and J 7 bases; bases outside gene matches: 13. Germline CDR1 SGHRS, CDR2 YFSETQ. This CDR3 region has 18 residues. CDR3 sequence: CASSLRKVTSGSSNEQFF. In DNA form, the CDR3 reads TGCGCCAGCAGCTTGCGGAAAGTAACTAGCGGGAGTAGTAATGAGCAGTTCTTC.

This chain connects TRBV29-1 to TRBJ2-3; D is uncertain. The CDR3 spans 12 residues. Per the germline V gene, CDR1 is SQVTM and CDR2 is ANQGSEA. V shed 7 bases and J shed 1 base, with 9 bases lying between them. CDR3 residues: CSEASGTDTQYF. For the CDR3, the DNA is TGCAGCGAGGCCAGCGGCACAGATACGCAGTATTTT.

This rearrangement joins TRBV7-2 to TRBJ2-1; 9 nucleotides line up with TRBD2. The CDR3 extends over 15 amino acids. V lost 4 bases, J lost 8 bases, and 9 bases stayed unmatched. Germline CDR1 reads SGHTA; CDR2 reads FQGNSA. CDR3 DNA: TGTGCCAGCAGCTCAGGACTAGCGTCGATAGATGAGCAGTTCTTC. As protein: CASSSGLASIDEQFF.